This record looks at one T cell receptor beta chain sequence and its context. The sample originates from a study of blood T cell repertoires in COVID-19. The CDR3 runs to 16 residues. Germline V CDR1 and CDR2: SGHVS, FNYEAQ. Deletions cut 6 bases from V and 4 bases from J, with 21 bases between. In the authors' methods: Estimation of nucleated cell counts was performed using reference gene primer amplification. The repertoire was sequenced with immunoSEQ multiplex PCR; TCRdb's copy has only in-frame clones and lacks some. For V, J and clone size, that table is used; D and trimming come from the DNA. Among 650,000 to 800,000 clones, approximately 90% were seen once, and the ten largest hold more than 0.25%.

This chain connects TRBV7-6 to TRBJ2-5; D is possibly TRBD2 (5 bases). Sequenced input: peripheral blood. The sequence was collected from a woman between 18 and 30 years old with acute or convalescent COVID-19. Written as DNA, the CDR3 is TGTGCCAGCAGTTCTCCCCAGCTAGCCCCCCGAGAGACCCAGTACTTC. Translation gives CASSSPQLAPRETQYF.